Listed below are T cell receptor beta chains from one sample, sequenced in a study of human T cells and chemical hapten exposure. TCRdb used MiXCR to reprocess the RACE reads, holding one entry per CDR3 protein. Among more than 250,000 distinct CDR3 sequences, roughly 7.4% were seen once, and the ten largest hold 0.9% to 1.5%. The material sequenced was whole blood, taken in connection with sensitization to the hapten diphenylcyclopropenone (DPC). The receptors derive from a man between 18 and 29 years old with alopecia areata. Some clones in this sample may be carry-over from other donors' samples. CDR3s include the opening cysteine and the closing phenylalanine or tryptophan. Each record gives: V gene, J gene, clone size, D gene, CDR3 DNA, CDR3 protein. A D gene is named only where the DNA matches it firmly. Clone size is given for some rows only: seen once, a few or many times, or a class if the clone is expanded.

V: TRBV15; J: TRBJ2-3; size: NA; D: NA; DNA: TGTGCCACCAGCGGCGGGGCGTTGGATACGCAGTATTTT; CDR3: CATSGGALDTQYF
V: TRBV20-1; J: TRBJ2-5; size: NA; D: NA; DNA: TGCAGTGCGCCGACACAAGAGACCCAGTACTTC; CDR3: CSAPTQETQYF
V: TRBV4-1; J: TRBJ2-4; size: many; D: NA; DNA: TGCGCCAGCAGCCAAGAAAACGGGGGGCTAGCCAAAAACATTCAGTACTTC; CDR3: CASSQENGGLAKNIQYF
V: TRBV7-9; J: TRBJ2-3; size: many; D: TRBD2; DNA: TGTGCCAGCAGCTTAAGCGGGGGGAGCACAGATACGCAGTATTTT; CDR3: CASSLSGGSTDTQYF
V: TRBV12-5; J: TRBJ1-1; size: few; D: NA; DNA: TGTGCTAGTGGTTTGGCGCCCAGGGGTATGAACACTGAAGCTTTCTTT; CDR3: CASGLAPRGMNTEAFF
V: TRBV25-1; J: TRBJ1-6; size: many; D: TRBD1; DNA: TGTGCCAGCAGTGCCACGGACAGGAGTCGTAATTCACCCCTCCACTTT; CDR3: CASSATDRSRNSPLHF
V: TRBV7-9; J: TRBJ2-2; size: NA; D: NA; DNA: TGTGCCAGCAGCTTAATGGGCATACAGAACACCGGGGAGCTGTTTTTT; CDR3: CASSLMGIQNTGELFF
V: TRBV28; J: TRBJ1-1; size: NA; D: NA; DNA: TGTGCCAGCAGTTTACCACTGGGTGAGGCTTTCTTT; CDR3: CASSLPLGEAFF
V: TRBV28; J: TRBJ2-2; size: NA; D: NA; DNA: TGTGCCAGCAGTTTATATCTCTCAGGGTACACCGGGGAGCTGTTTTTT; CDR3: CASSLYLSGYTGELFF
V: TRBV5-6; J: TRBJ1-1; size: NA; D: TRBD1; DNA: TGTGCCAGCACCCCCGATCACCCACAGGGGAAGACTGAAGCTTTCTTT; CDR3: CASTPDHPQGKTEAFF
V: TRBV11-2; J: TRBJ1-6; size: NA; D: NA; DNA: TGTGCCAGCAGCTTAGAACTTGGCTGGGGGAATTCACCCCTCCACTTT; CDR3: CASSLELGWGNSPLHF
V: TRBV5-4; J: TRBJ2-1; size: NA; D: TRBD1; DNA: TGTGCCAGCAGGGGAGGACAGGGGGCATCCTACAATGAGCAGTTCTTC; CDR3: CASRGGQGASYNEQFF
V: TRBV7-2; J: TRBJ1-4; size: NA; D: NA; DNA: TGTGCCAGCAGCCCGGCGGCTAATGAAAAACTGTTTTTT; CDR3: CASSPAANEKLFF
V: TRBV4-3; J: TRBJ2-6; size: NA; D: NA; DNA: TGCGCCAGCAGCCAAGAGTACAGGGGGGCCAACGTCCTGACTTTC; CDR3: CASSQEYRGANVLTF
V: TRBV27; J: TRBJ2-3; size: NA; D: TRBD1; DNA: TGTGCCAGCAGTTTATCGATGGACAGGGACACAGATACGCAGTATTTT; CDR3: CASSLSMDRDTDTQYF
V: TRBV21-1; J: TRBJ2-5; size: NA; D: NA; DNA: TGTGCCAGCAGCAAACTGGCTAGCGAGGGAGAGACCCAGTACTTC; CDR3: CASSKLASEGETQYF
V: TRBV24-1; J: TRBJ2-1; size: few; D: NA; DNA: TGTGCCACGCAGGAAAACAATGAGCAGTTCTTC; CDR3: CATQENNEQFF
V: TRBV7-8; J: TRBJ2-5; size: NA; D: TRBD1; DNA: TGTGCCAGCAGCCCCGCGGAGGGACAGGGAACAGAGACCCAGTACTTC; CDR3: CASSPAEGQGTETQYF
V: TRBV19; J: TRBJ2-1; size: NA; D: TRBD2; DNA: TGTGCCAGTAGGGAGGGGGGACTAGAAGCCAATGAGCAGTTCTTC; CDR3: CASREGGLEANEQFF
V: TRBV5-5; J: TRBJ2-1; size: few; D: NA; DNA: TGTGCCAGCACCCTGGGGGACACTTACAATGAGCAGTTCTTC; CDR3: CASTLGDTYNEQFF
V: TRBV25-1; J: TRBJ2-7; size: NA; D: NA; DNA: TGTGCCAGCAGTGCCCCCTCCGGGACGTTGTCCTACGAGCAGTACTTC; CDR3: CASSAPSGTLSYEQYF
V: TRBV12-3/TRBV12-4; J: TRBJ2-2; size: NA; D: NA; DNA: TGTGCCAGCAGTTTTACTTCCACGGGGAACACCGGGGAGCTGTTTTTT; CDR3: CASSFTSTGNTGELFF
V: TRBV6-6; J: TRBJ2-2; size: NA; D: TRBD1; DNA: TGTGCCAGCAGTTCCGGGACAGCCACCGGGGAGCTGTTTTTT; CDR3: CASSSGTATGELFF
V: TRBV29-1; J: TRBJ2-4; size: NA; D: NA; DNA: TGCAGCGTTGGGTGGGGGCGCGACAAAAACATTCAGTACTTC; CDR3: CSVGWGRDKNIQYF
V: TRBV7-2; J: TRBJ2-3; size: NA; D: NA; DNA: TGTGCCAGCAGTTTTGCAGGAGCAGATACGCAGTATTTT; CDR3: CASSFAGADTQYF
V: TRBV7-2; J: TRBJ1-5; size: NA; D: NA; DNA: TGTGCCAGCAGCTTAGCGGCCTCAGGGGCATTCAATCAGCCCCAGCATTTT; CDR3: CASSLAASGAFNQPQHF
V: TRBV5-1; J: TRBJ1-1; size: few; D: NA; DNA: TGCGCCAGCAGCTCGCCACAGGGCGTCATGAACACTGAAGCTTTCTTT; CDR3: CASSSPQGVMNTEAFF
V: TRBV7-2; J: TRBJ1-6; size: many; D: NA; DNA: TGTGCCAGCAGCGACAGATATAATTCACCCCTCCACTTT; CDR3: CASSDRYNSPLHF
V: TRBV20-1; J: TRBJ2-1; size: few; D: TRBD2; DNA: TGCAGTGCTAGAGTTTTCGCGGGGGGGAACAATGAGCAGTTCTTC; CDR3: CSARVFAGGNNEQFF
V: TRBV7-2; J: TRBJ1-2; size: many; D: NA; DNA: TGTGCCAGCAGCTTAGTTCAGGGACACTATGGCTACACCTTC; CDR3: CASSLVQGHYGYTF
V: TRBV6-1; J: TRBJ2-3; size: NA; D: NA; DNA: TGTGCCAGCAGGTCGGGACGGGCGGGTCCAGATACGCAGTATTTT; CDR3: CASRSGRAGPDTQYF
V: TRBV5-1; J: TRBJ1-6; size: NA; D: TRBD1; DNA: TGCGCCAGCAGCTTGGGTCCAGGGGGCAATTCACCCCTCCACTTT; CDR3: CASSLGPGGNSPLHF
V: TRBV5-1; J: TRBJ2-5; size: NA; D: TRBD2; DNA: TGCGCCAGCAGCTCAACCACCGGACTAGCGGGGCAAGAGACCCAGTACTTC; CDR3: CASSSTTGLAGQETQYF
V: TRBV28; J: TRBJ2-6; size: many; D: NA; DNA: TGTGCCAGCAGTTTCGAGGCGGGAAGTCCCTACTCTGGGGCCAACGTCCTGACTTTC; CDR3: CASSFEAGSPYSGANVLTF
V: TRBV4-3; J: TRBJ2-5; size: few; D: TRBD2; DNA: TGCGCCAGCAGCCCGCAGCGGGGGCAAACGAAAGAGACCCAGTACTTC; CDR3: CASSPQRGQTKETQYF
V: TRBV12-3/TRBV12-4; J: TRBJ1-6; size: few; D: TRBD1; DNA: TGTGCCAGCAGTCCTGGGGACAGGTCCCTCTCACCCCTCCACTTT; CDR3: CASSPGDRSLSPLHF
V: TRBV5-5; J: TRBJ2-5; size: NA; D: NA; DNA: TGTGCCAGCAGCTTGGTCGGACAAGAGACCCAGTACTTC; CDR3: CASSLVGQETQYF
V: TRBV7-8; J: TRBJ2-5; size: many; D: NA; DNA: TGTGCCAGCAGCTGGCACGGGGCCCAAGAGACCCAGTACTTC; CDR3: CASSWHGAQETQYF
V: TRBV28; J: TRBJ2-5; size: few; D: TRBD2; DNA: TGTGCCAGCAACGCCGGGACTAAACAAGAGACCCAGTACTTC; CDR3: CASNAGTKQETQYF
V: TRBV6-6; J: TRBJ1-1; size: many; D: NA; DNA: TGTGCCAGCAGTTTCGACAGGCTGGAGACTGAAGCTTTCTTT; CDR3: CASSFDRLETEAFF
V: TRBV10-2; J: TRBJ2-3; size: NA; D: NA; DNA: TGCGCCAGCAGTGAGTTTGGTAGCTGGGGTATAGATACGCAGTATTTT; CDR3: CASSEFGSWGIDTQYF
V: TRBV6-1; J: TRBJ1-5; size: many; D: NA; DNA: TGTGCCAGCAGAACCGGACATCCGAATCAGCCCCAGCATTTT; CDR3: CASRTGHPNQPQHF
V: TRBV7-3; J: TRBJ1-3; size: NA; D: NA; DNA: TGTGCCAGCAGCGGAACCACAGGAGACACCATATATTTT; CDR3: CASSGTTGDTIYF
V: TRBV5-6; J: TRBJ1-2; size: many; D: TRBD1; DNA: TGTGCCAGCAGCTTGGCCCCCGGGACAGGGCGAACGGGCTACACCTTC; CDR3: CASSLAPGTGRTGYTF
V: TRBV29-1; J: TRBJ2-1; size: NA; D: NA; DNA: TGCAGCGTCAGCGGACATATCAACTACAATGAGCAGTTCTTC; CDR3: CSVSGHINYNEQFF
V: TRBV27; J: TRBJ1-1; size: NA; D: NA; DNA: TGTGCCAGCTCCAATCCGGTGAACACTGAAGCTTTCTTT; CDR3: CASSNPVNTEAFF
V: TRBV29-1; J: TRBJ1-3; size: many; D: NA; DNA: TGCAGCGCCAAGGGCTCTGGAAACACCATATATTTT; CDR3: CSAKGSGNTIYF
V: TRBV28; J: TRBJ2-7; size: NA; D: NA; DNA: TGTGCCAGCAGTCCGCCTCGCTACGAGCAGTACTTC; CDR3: CASSPPRYEQYF
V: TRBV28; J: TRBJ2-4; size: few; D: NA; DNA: TGTGCCAGCAGTTTCGGTCGGATTCTAGCCAAAAACATTCAGTACTTC; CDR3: CASSFGRILAKNIQYF
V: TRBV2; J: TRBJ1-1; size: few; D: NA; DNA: TGTGCCAGCACCCCGTTAAGGATGAACACTGAAGCTTTCTTT; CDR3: CASTPLRMNTEAFF
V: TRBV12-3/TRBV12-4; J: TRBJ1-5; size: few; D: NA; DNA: TGTGCCAGCGGACCAGGGGCGGTCAATCAGCCCCAGCATTTT; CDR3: CASGPGAVNQPQHF
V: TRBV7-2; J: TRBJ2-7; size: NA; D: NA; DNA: TGTGCCAGCAGTTCTCGGCCCAGGGACTCCTACGAGCAGTACTTC; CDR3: CASSSRPRDSYEQYF
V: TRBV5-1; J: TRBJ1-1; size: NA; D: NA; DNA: TGCGCCAGCAACCTAGGACAATCGGACACTGAAGCTTTCTTT; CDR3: CASNLGQSDTEAFF
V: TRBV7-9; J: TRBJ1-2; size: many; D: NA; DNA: TGTGCCAGCAGCCGGACTTATGGCTACACCTTC; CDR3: CASSRTYGYTF
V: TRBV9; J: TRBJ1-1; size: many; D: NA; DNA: TGTGCCAGCAGTCACATCCAGGGAGAAGCTTTCTTT; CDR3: CASSHIQGEAFF
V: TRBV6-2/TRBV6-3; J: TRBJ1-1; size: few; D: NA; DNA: TGTGCCAGCAGTTATCGGGTCGTCAGGGGGAACACTGAAGCTTTCTTT; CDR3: CASSYRVVRGNTEAFF
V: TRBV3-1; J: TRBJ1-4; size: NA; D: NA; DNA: TGTGCCAGCAGCCAAGATCTCGAAGAAAAACTGTTTTTT; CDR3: CASSQDLEEKLFF
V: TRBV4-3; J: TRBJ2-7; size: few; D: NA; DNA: TGCGCCAGCAGCCAGAACTGGGGCAGTCCCTACGAGCAGTACTTC; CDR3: CASSQNWGSPYEQYF